This T cell receptor (beta chain) was documented in a study of cytomegalovirus exposure and HLA in healthy donors. Study background: Genotyping of roughly 400 donors showed that around 81% belonged to the Caucasian-associated ancestry cluster.

V dropped 0 bases and J dropped 2; count of bases not matched to a gene: 2. Germline CDR1 LGHNA, CDR2 YSLEER. CDR3 length: 16 amino acids. As to this clone: Its target is not known.

The PCR used 60 Vbeta and 13 Jbeta primers. The assay was immunoSEQ multiplex PCR, and TCRdb's table has in-frame clones only and misses some. Among about 120,000 clones listed, around four fifths were seen once. Findings of the study overall: Among the most significant clusters, several appeared linked to common viral pathogens in a later analysis. Later on, an analysis showed TCR association rates differing by HLA locus, with DRB1 the most and HLA-C the fewest. Among immune exposure information, only CMV serostatus was available.

The J gene is TRBJ2-1, the V gene TRBV4-3; 9 bases align to TRBD2. The TCR originated in a woman in her thirties or forties in good health and CMV-seronegative. The specimen was PBMCs. CDR3 DNA: TGCGCCAGCAGCCAAGATCGACTAGCGGCCTACAATGAGCAGTTCTTC. Encoded protein: CASSQDRLAAYNEQFF.